Detailed here is one TCR beta chain. Antigen specificity is unknown. Repertoires were generated with immunoSEQ multiplex PCR, while TCRdb's copy carries only in-frame clones and drops some. The sample carries 25,000 or so clones, approximately 90% recorded once. Time point given: about 13 months of natalizumab therapy. Longitudinal control samples came from natalizumab-treated multiple sclerosis patients without PML. Germline CDR1 reads SQVTM; CDR2 reads ANQGSEA. With 4 bases clipped from V and 3 bases from J, the junction kept 6 bases outside the gene matches. This CDR3 contains 13 residues. These data belong to a study of multiple sclerosis patients with progressive multifocal leukoencephalopathy. General observations from the study: PML-onset expanded TRB clones were detectable before and during natalizumab therapy. No common TRBV or TRBJ usage or pairing appeared at PML.

The J gene is TRBJ2-7, the V gene TRBV29-1; 7 positions agree with TRBD2. The source of this sequence is a man aged 30 to 39 with multiple sclerosis. The sample in question was PBMCs, obtained from a patient treated with natalizumab. CDR3 sequence: CSVVPSGYYEQYF. In DNA form, the CDR3 reads TGCAGCGTTGTCCCTAGCGGTTACTACGAGCAGTACTTC.